The 11 T cell receptor beta chains given below trace back to one sample, sequenced in a study of blood T cell repertoires in COVID-19. Method: immunoSEQ multiplex PCR; TCRdb's copy keeps in-frame clones and lacks some. This repertoire shows about 35,000 clones, approximately 80% found once; its top ten account for around two fifths. The sample taken for sequencing was peripheral blood. The receptors were gathered from a human donor in a cohort sampled during active or convalescent COVID-19. The donor label of this sample is uncertain.

The chain joins TRBV28 to TRBJ1-4, with 9 bases matching TRBD1. The V and J ends lost 1 base and 7 bases, in that order; junction bases with no gene match: 4. Germline CDR1 MDHEN, CDR2 SYDVKM. This CDR3 has 15 amino acids. CDR3 loop: CASSLLGTGTEKLFF. The CDR3 DNA is TGTGCCAGCAGTTTATTGGGGACAGGGACTGAAAAACTGTTTTTT.

The sample holds a few counts of this clone. The chain employs TRBV7-9 and TRBJ2-1; tentative D call: TRBD2 (8 bases). The ends were cut back, 6 bases at V and 4 bases at J, with 19 bases in the middle. Per the germline V gene, CDR1 is SEHNR and CDR2 is FQNEAQ (reference sequence). The CDR3 spans 16 residues. The CDR3 region is CASRGGGSGGYNEQFF. CDR3 in DNA: TGTGCCAGCAGAGGGGGCGGATCGGGAGGGTACAATGAGCAGTTCTTC. Variable domain in full (rest from reference TRBV7-9 and TRBJ2-1): DTGVSQNPRHKITKRGQNVTFRCDPISEHNRLYWYRQTLGQGPEFLTYFQNEAQLEKSRLLSDRFSAERPKGSFSTLEIQRTEQGDSAMYLCASRGGGSGGYNEQFFGPGTRLTVL.

The CDR3: CATSGGQEIQYF. CDR3 sequence (DNA): TGTGCCACCAGTGGGGGACAGGAGATTCAGTACTTC. V is TRBV24-1 and J is TRBJ2-4; 8 positions agree with TRBD1. CDR3 length equals 12 residues. The junction had 3 bases not matched to a gene; V was cut back by 5 bases and J by 10 bases. The germline V gene encodes CDR1 KGHDR and CDR2 SFDVKD.

For the CDR3, the DNA is TGCGCCAGCAGTTTTACAGGGACAGCCGGAAACACCATATATTTT. Protein sequence: CASSFTGTAGNTIYF. The V call is TRBV10-1, the J call TRBJ1-3; the match to TRBD1 covers 7 bases. Germline assignment: CDR1 WNHNN and CDR2 SYGVQD (reference sequence). V dropped 5 bases and J dropped 4; count of bases not matched to a gene: 8. The CDR3 is 15 amino acids.

The chain links TRBV19 to TRBJ1-4; 8 bases line up with TRBD1. CDR1 LNHDA and CDR2 SQIVND come from the germline V gene (reference sequence). CDR3 length equals 16 residues. The V gene end was trimmed by 6 bases and the J gene end by 8 bases; junction bases not matched to a gene: 14. This chain's CDR3 is CASRPLRGTGQEKLFF. The CDR3, as DNA: TGTGCCAGTAGACCCTTAAGGGGGACAGGACAAGAAAAACTGTTTTTT.

The rearrangement links TRBV5-6 to TRBJ2-2; 7 bases line up with TRBD2. Germline V gene sequence: CDR1 SGHDT, CDR2 YYEEEE. The ends lost 4 bases at V and 2 bases at J; junction bases unmatched: 8. CDR3 length: 16 amino acids. The CDR3 protein is CASSLPSGINTGELFF. The CDR3 nucleotides are TGTGCCAGCAGCCTACCTAGCGGAATTAACACCGGGGAGCTGTTTTTT.

This chain links TRBV5-1 with TRBJ2-5; the match to TRBD2 covers 11 bases. Germline CDR1 and CDR2: SGHRS and YFSETQ. This CDR3 has 15 amino acids. V was pared by 4 bases and J by 2 bases, with 4 bases of the junction left unmatched. The CDR3 spells CASSAGTSGQETQYF. Written as DNA, the CDR3 is TGCGCCAGCAGCGCCGGGACTAGCGGACAAGAGACCCAGTACTTC.

The V and J genes are TRBV6-5 and TRBJ1-3; D remains unclear. The CDR3 is made up of 14 amino acids. Trimming removed 0 bases from V and 3 bases from J, with 6 bases in between. Germline loops: CDR1 MNHEY, CDR2 SVGAGI. CDR3 sequence: CASSYSTGGNTIYF. In DNA, the CDR3 is TGTGCCAGCAGTTACTCGACTGGTGGAAACACCATATATTTT.

The rearrangement links TRBV6-5 to TRBJ2-2; 8 bases match TRBD2. CDR3 length: 14 residues. Germline V gene sequence: CDR1 MNHEY, CDR2 SVGAGI. The CDR3 sequence: CASKEREFTGELFF. The DNA of the CDR3 is TGTGCAAGTAAAGAGCGGGAGTTCACCGGGGAGCTGTTTTTT.

The rearrangement links TRBV7-3 to TRBJ1-2; no clear D gene. The CDR3 sequence is 13 residues long. From germline, CDR1 is SGHTA and CDR2 FQGTGA. Between the trimmed V and J ends, which lost 5 bases and 4 bases, there was a span of 11 bases. CDR3 sequence reads: CASSPAEGYGYTF. CDR3 in DNA: TGTGCCAGCAGCCCGGCTGAGGGCTATGGCTACACCTTC.

V usage is TRBV4-2 and J usage is TRBJ2-5; D perhaps matches TRBD2 (6 bases). V was pared by 4 bases and J by 5 bases, with 20 bases between. CDR3 length: 16 residues. The germline gives CDR1 LGHNA, CDR2 YNFKEQ. The CDR3, as DNA: TGTGCCAGCAGCCTGACTGGAGGGGCGAGGCACGAGACCCAGTACTTC. Its protein product is CASSLTGGARHETQYF.